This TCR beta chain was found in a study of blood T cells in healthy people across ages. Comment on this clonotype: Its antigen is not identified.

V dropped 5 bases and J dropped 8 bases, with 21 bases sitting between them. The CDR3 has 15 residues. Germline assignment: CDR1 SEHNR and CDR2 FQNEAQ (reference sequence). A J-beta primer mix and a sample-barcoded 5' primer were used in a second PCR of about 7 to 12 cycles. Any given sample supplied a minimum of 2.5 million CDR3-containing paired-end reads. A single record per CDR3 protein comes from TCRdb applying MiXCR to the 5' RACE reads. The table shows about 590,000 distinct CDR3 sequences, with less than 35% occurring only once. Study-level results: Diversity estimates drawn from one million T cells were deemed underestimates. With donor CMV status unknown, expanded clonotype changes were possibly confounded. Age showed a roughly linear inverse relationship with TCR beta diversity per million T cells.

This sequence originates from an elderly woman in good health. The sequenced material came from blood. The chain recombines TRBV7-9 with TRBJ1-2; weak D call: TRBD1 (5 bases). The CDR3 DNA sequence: TGTGCCAGCAGCCGCCACGGGACGGCGGGGAAAGGCTACACCTTC. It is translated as CASSRHGTAGKGYTF.